Below, 10 T cell receptor beta chains from the same sample are listed, as sequenced in a study of cytomegalovirus exposure and HLA in healthy donors. The primer mix had 60 Vbeta and 13 Jbeta primers. This table comes from immunoSEQ multiplex PCR, and its TCRdb copy is limited to in-frame clones, with some not included. The data contain 150,000 to 200,000 clones, 77% of them singletons. Material for sequencing was PBMCs. The receptors come from a woman aged 30 to 39 in good health and CMV-seropositive.

V is TRBV19 and J is TRBJ2-7; 9 nucleotides line up with TRBD2. This CDR3 has 15 residues. Germline V gene sequence: CDR1 LNHDA, CDR2 SQIVND (reference sequence). V lost 3 bases, J lost 2 bases, and 5 bases stayed unmatched. The CDR3 bases are TGTGCCAGTAGTATTGGGACTAGCAGAGCCTACGAGCAGTACTTC. Protein sequence: CASSIGTSRAYEQYF.

This clone occurred a few times. This sequence joins TRBV15 and TRBJ1-1; 9 bases are a match to TRBD1. Looked up from germline, CDR1 is LNHNV and CDR2 is YYDKDF (reference sequence). V lost 6 bases, J lost 1 base, and 3 bases stayed unmatched. CDR3 length: 14 residues. The CDR3 DNA follows: TGTGCCACCAGACAGACAGGGGGGAACACTGAAGCTTTCTTT. It codes for CATRQTGGNTEAFF. Combining the CDR3 with reference TRBV15 and TRBJ1-1 gives the whole variable domain DAMVIQNPRYQVTQFGKPVTLSCSQTLNHNVMYWYQQKSSQAPKLLFHYYDKDFNNEADTPDNFQSRRPNTSFCFLDIRSPGLGDTAMYLCATRQTGGNTEAFFGQGTRLTVV.

The chain links TRBV11-2 to TRBJ2-2, with a possible D match to TRBD1 (6 bases). Trimming took 5 bases from V and 2 from J, leaving 12 bases between them. The germline V gene encodes CDR1 SGHAT and CDR2 FQNNGV. This CDR3 region has 15 residues. As DNA, the CDR3 is TGTGCCAGCAGCCCTAACAGGGAAAACACCGGGGAGCTGTTTTTT. It specifies CASSPNRENTGELFF.

This clone has a handful of counts. This rearrangement joins TRBV10-3 to TRBJ1-2; 7 bases are a match to TRBD1. Germline V gene lookup returns CDR1 ENHRY and CDR2 SYGVKD. V dropped 3 bases and J dropped 4; count of bases not matched to a gene: 5. The CDR3 extends over 14 amino acids. The CDR3 reads CAISDPGQTYGYTF. CDR3 nucleotides: TGTGCCATCAGTGATCCGGGACAGACCTATGGCTACACCTTC.

This clone showed up just a few times. The chain links TRBV2 to TRBJ1-4; 7 nucleotides line up with TRBD1. Germline V gene data show CDR1 as SNHLY and CDR2 as FYNNEI. CDR3 size: 15 residues. Losses at the gene ends were 8 bases for V and 4 bases for J; bases not matched to a gene: 10. The CDR3 nucleotides are TGTGCCAGCCAGGGGGACGGCGGCGGTAATGAAAAACTGTTTTTT. Its translation: CASQGDGGGNEKLFF.

The chain combines TRBV28 with TRBJ1-1, with a possible D match to TRBD1 (5 bases). CDR1 MDHEN and CDR2 SYDVKM come from the germline V gene. Trimming removed 5 bases from V and 5 bases from J, with 9 bases in between. The CDR3 runs to 12 residues. CDR3 sequence (DNA): TGTGCCAGCAGTGTGGGGGGGACTGAAGCTTTCTTT. It codes for CASSVGGTEAFF. Together with reference TRBV28 and TRBJ1-1, the CDR3 gives the full variable domain: DVKVTQSSRYLVKRTGEKVFLECVQDMDHENMFWYRQDPGLGLRLIYFSYDVKMKEKGDIPEGYSVSREKKERFSLILESASTNQTSMYLCASSVGGTEAFFGQGTRLTVV.

The chain combines TRBV18 with TRBJ1-1; 9 bases fit TRBD1. J lost 0 bases, V lost 1 base, and 3 bases had no gene match. The CDR3 loop spans 16 amino acids. The V gene's germline CDR1 is KGHSH and CDR2 LQKENI. The CDR3 DNA is TGTGCCAGCTCACCACGACAGGGGGGTCTGAACACTGAAGCTTTCTTT. Amino acids: CASSPRQGGLNTEAFF. Based on the CDR3 plus reference TRBV18 and TRBJ1-1, the full variable domain is NAGVMQNPRHLVRRRGQEARLRCSPMKGHSHVYWYRQLPEEGLKFMVYLQKENIIDESGMPKERFSAEFPKEGPSILRIQQVVRGDSAAYFCASSPRQGGLNTEAFFGQGTRLTVV.

V gene TRBV7-3 combines with J gene TRBJ1-2; no reliable D call. CDR3 length equals 13 residues. V lost 5 bases and J lost 7, with 14 bases in between. CDR1 is SGHTA and CDR2 is FQGTGA in the germline V gene. The CDR3 protein is CASSRTRGLGYTF. DNA for the CDR3: TGTGCCAGCAGCCGTACCCGAGGGCTTGGCTACACCTTC.

The rearrangement joins TRBV29-1 to TRBJ2-1; 8 positions match TRBD2. V lost 4 bases, J lost 2 bases, and 13 bases stayed unmatched. Germline V gene data show CDR1 as SQVTM and CDR2 as ANQGSEA. The CDR3 consists of 17 residues. The DNA for the CDR3 is TGCAGCGTTGTACCGATTGGGCGGGAGGTCACCTACAATGAGCAGTTCTTC. This codes for CSVVPIGREVTYNEQFF.

The chain links TRBV30 to TRBJ2-2; 8 bases map to TRBD2. V lost 0 bases to trimming and J lost 3 bases; unmatched junction nucleotides: 3. Germline V gene sequence: CDR1 GTSNPN, CDR2 SVGIG (reference sequence). The CDR3 is made up of 15 amino acids. CDR3: CAWSVQAGDTGELFF. The CDR3 DNA reads as TGTGCCTGGAGTGTCCAAGCGGGGGACACCGGGGAGCTGTTTTTT.